This T cell receptor (beta chain) was recorded in a study of beta chain features in type 1 diabetes. This clone was seen more than once but under ten times. As yet, its antigen is unknown. Every isolated RNA sample was fully reverse transcribed, so sequencing captured expressed TCRB transcripts. Only in-frame clones appear in the TCRdb table, and some are missing; sequencing was by immunoSEQ multiplex PCR. The repertoire has under 850,000 clones, under 15% of them found once; the top ten carry approximately 0.022%. This CDR3 has 13 residues. Germline V gives CDR1 SQVTM, CDR2 ANQGSEA. Trimming at V came to 4 bases and at J to 3 bases, leaving 2 bases not matched to a gene. Notes on the study in general: When Type 1 diabetes patients were examined, their TCRB CDR3s proved moderately but significantly shorter in all four CD4+ subsets.

This chain links TRBV29-1 with TRBJ1-4; 7 nucleotides agree with TRBD1. The sequenced material came from naive CD4+ T cells from blood. This TCR was recovered from a man between 18 and 35 years old with type 1 diabetes. CDR3 sequence: CSVGDRANEKLFF. CDR3 nucleotides: TGCAGCGTTGGGGACAGAGCTAATGAAAAACTGTTTTTT.